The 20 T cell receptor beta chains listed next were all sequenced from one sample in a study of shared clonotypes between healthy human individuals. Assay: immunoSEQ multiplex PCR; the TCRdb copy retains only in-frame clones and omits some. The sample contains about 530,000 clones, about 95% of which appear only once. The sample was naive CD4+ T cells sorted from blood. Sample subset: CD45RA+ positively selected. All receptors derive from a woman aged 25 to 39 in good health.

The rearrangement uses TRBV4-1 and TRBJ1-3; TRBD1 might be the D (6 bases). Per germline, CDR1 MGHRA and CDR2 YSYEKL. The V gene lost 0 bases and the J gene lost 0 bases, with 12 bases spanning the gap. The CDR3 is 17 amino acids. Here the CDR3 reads CASSQEGGQISGNTIYF. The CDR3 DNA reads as TGCGCCAGCAGCCAAGAGGGGGGGCAGATCTCTGGAAACACCATATATTTT.

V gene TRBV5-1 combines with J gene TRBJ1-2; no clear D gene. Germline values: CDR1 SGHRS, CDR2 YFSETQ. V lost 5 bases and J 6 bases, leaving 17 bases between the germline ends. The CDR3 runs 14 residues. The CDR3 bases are TGCGCCAGCAGTCTTCTCGGTGGGAAGGATGGCTACACCTTC. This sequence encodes CASSLLGGKDGYTF. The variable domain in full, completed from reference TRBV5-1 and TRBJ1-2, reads KAGVTQTPRYLIKTRGQQVTLSCSPISGHRSVSWYQQTPGQGLQFLFEYFSETQRNKGNFPGRFSGRQFSNSRSEMNVSTLELGDSALYLCASSLLGGKDGYTFGSGTRLTVV.

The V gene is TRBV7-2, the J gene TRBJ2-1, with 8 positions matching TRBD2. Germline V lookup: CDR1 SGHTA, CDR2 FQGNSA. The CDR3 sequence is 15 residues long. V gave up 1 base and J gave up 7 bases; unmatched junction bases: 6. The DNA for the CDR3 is TGTGCCAGCAGCTTAGGGGGGACTAGGGGGAATGAGCAGTTCTTC. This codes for CASSLGGTRGNEQFF.

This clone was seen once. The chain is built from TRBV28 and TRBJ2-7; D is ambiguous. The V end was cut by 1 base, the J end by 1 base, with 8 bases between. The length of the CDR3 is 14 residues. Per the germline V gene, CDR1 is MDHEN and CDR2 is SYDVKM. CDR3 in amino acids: CASSLFYRSYEQYF. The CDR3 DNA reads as TGTGCCAGCAGTTTATTTTACAGATCCTACGAGCAGTACTTC.

The CDR3 nucleotides are TGTGCCAGCAGTTTATATCGGACAGGGGGCCACGAGCAGTACTTC. It specifies CASSLYRTGGHEQYF. The chain recombines TRBV28 with TRBJ2-7; 11 bases are a match to TRBD1. The CDR3 has 15 amino acids. In germline, CDR1 is MDHEN, CDR2 SYDVKM. The V and J ends lost 1 base and 5 bases, in that order; junction bases with no gene match: 4.

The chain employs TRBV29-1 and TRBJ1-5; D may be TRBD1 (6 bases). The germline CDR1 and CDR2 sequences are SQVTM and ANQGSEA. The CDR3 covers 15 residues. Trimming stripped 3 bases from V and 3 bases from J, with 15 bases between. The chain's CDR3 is CSVDPTGLNNQPQHF. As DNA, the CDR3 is TGCAGCGTTGATCCCACAGGGCTTAACAATCAGCCCCAGCATTTT.

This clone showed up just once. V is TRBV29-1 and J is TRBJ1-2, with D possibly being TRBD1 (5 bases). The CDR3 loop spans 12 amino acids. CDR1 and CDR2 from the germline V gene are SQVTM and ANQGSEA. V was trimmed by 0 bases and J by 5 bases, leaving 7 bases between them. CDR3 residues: CSVEEQGYGYTF. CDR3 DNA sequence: TGCAGCGTTGAAGAGCAGGGATATGGCTACACCTTC.

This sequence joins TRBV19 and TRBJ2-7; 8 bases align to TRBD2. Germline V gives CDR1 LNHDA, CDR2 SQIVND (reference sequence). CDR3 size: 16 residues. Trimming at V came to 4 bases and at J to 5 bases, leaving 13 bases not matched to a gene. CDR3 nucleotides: TGTGCCAGTAGTACCCACATCGTTAGCGGGAAGGACGAGCAGTACTTC. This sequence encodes CASSTHIVSGKDEQYF. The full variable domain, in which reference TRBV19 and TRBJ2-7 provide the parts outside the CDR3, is DGGITQSPKYLFRKEGQNVTLSCEQNLNHDAMYWYRQDPGQGLRLIYYSQIVNDFQKGDIAEGYSVSREKKESFPLTVTSAQKNPTAFYLCASSTHIVSGKDEQYFGPGTRLTVT.

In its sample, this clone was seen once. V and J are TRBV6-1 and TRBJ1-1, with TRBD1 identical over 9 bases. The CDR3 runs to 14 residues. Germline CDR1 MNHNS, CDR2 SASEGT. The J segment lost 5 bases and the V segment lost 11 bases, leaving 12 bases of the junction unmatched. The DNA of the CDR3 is TGTGCCGGACCGCCACAGGGGGCAGATACTGAAGCTTTCTTT. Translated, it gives CAGPPQGADTEAFF.

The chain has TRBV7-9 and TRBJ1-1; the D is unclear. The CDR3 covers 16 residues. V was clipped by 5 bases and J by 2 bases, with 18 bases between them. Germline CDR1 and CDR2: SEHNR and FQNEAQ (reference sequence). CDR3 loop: CASSQLRRKVNTEAFF. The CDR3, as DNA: TGTGCCAGCAGCCAACTCAGGAGAAAGGTAAACACTGAAGCTTTCTTT.

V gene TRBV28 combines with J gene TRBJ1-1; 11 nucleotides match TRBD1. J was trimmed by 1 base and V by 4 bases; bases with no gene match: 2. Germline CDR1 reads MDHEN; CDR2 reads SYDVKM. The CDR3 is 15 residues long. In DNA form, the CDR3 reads TGTGCCAGCAGTTCCGGACAGGGGGCGAACACTGAAGCTTTCTTT. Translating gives CASSSGQGANTEAFF.

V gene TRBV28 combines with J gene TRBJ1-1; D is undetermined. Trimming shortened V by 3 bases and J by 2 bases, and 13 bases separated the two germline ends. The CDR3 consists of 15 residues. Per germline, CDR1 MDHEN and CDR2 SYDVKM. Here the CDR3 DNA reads TGTGCCAGCAGTTTCCCTCGGAGCCGAAACACTGAAGCTTTCTTT. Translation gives CASSFPRSRNTEAFF.

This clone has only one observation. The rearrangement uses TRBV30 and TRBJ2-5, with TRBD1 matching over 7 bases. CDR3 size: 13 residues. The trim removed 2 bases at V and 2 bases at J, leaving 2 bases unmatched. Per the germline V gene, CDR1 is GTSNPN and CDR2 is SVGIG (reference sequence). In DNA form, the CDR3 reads TGTGCCTGGAGTTTGGGACAGCAAGAGACCCAGTACTTC. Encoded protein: CAWSLGQQETQYF.

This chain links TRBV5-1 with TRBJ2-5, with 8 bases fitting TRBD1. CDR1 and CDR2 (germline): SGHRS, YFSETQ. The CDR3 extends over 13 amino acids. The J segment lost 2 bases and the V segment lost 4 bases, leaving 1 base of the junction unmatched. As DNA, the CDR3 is TGCGCCAGCAGCCGGGACAGGCAAGAGACCCAGTACTTC. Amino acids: CASSRDRQETQYF.

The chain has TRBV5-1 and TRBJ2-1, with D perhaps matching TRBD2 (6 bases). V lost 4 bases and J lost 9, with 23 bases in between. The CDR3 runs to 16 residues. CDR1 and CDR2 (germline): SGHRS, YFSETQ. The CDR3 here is CASSPGGASDVGEQFF. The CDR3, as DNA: TGCGCCAGCAGCCCGGGTGGGGCTAGCGACGTAGGTGAGCAGTTCTTC.

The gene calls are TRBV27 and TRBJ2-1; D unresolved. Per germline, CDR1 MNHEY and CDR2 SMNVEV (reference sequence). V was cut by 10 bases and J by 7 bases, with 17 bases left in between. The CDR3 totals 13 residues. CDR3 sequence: CATKDQLRNEQFF. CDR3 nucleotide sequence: TGTGCCACCAAAGACCAGTTAAGAAATGAGCAGTTCTTC.

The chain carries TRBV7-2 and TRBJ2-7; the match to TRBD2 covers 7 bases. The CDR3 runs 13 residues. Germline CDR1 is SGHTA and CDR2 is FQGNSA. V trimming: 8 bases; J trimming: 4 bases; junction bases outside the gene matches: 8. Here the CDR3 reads CASSLAEKYEQYF. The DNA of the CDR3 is TGTGCCAGCTCCCTAGCGGAGAAGTACGAGCAGTACTTC.

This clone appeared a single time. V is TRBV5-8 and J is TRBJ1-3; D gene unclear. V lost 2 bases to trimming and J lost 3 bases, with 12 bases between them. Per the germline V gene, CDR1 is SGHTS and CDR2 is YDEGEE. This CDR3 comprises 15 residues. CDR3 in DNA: TGTGCCAGCAGCTTCGGCGATCGCGTTGGAAACACCATATATTTT. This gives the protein CASSFGDRVGNTIYF.

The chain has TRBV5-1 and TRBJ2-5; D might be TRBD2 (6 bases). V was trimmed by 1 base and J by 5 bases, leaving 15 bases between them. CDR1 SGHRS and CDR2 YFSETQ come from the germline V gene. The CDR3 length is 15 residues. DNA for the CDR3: TGCGCCAGCAGCTTGACTGGGGGGAAACGGGAGACCCAGTACTTC. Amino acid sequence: CASSLTGGKRETQYF.

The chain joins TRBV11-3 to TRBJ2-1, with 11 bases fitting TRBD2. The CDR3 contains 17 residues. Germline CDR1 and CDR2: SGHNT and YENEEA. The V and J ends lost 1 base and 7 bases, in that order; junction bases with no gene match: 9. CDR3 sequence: CASSLGSLAGGQNEQFF. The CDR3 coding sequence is TGTGCCAGCAGCTTAGGATCCCTAGCGGGAGGTCAAAATGAGCAGTTCTTC.